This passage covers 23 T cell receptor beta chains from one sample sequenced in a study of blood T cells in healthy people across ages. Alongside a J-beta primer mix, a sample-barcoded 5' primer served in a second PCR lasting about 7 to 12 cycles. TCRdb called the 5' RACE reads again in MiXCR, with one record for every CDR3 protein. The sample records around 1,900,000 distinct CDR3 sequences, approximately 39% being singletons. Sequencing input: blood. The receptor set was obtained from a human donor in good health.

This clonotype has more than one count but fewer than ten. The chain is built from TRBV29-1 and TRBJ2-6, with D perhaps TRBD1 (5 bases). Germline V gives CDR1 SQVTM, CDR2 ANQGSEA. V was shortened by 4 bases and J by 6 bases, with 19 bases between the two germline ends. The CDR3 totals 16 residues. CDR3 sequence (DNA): TGCAGCGTTGCTGGGGCGGCCACTCCCGAGGCCAACGTCCTGACTTTC. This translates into CSVAGAATPEANVLTF.

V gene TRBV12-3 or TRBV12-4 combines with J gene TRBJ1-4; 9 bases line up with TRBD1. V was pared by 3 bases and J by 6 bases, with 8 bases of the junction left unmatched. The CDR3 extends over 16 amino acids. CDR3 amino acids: CASSLGQGSSYEKLFF. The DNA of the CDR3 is TGTGCCAGCAGTTTGGGACAGGGATCAAGTTATGAAAAACTGTTTTTT.

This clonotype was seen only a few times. The CDR3 loop reads CASTNRGVGEQFF. DNA for the CDR3: TGTGCCAGCACGAACAGGGGAGTCGGTGAGCAGTTCTTC. The V call is TRBV6-1, the J call TRBJ2-1; 7 nucleotides agree with TRBD1. CDR1 and CDR2 from the germline V gene are MNHNS and SASEGT. The trim removed 7 bases at V and 9 bases at J, leaving 9 bases unmatched. The CDR3 is 13 residues long.

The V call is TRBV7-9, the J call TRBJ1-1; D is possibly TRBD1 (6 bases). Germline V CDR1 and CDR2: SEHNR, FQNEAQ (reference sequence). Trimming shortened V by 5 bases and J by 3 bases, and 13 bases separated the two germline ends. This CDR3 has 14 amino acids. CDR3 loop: CASSLRGGDTEAFF. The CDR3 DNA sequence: TGTGCCAGCAGCCTCAGGGGTGGGGACACTGAAGCTTTCTTT.

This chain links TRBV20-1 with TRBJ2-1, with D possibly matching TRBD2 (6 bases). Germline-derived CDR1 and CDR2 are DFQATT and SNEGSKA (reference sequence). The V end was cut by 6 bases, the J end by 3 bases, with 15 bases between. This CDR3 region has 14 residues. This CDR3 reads CSAWGLPNYNEQFF. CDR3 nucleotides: TGCAGTGCCTGGGGACTTCCGAACTACAATGAGCAGTTCTTC.

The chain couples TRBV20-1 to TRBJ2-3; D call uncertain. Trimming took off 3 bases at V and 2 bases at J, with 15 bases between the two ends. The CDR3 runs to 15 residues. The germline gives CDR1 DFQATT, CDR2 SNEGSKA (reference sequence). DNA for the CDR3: TGCAGTGCTAGTTCGCCGCGGAGAAACACAGATACGCAGTATTTT. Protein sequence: CSASSPRRNTDTQYF.

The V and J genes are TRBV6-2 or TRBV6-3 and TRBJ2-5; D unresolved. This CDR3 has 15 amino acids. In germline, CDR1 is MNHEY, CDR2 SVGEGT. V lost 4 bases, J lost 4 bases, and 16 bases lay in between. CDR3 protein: CASSFWLGFVETQYF. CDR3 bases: TGTGCCAGCAGTTTCTGGTTAGGGTTTGTAGAGACCCAGTACTTC.

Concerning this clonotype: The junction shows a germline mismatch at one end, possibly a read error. CDR3 nucleotide sequence: TGTGCCATCACAGCCTCTGCTAATGAAAAACGGTTTTTT. Translated: CAITASANEKRFF. V gene TRBV10-3 combines with J gene TRBJ1-4, with unresolved D. CDR3 size: 13 residues. Looked up from germline, CDR1 is ENHRY and CDR2 is SYGVKD.

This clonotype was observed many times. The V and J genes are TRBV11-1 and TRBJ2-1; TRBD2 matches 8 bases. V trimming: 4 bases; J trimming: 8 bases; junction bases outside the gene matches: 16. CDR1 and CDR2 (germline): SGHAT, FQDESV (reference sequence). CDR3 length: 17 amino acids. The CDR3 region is CASSSNQGLGIRDEQFF. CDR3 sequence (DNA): TGTGCCAGCAGCTCGAACCAGGGACTAGGGATCCGGGATGAGCAGTTCTTC.

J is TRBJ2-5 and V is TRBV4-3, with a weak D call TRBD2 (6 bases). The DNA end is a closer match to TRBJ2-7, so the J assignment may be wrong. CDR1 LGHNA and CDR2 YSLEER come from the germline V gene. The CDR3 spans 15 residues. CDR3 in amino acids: CASSQENRRGHEQYF. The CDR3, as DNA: TGCGCCAGCAGCCAAGAAAATAGGCGGGGCCACGAGCAGTACTTC.

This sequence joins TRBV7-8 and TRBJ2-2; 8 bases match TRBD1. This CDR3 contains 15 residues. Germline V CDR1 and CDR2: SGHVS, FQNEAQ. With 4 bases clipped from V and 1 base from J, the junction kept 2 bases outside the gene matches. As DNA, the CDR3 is TGTGCCAGCAGCTGGACAGGGCTGAACACCGGGGAGCTGTTTTTT. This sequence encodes CASSWTGLNTGELFF. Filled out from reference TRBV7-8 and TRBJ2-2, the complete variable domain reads GAGVSQSPRYKVAKRGQDVALRCDPISGHVSLFWYQQALGQGPEFLTYFQNEAQLDKSGLPSDRFFAERPEGSVSTLKIQRTQQEDSAVYLCASSWTGLNTGELFFGEGSRLTVL.

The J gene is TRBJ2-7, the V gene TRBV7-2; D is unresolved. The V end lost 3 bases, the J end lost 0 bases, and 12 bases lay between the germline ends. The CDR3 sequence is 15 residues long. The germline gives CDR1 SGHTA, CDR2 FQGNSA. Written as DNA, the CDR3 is TGTGCCAGCAGCTTGACCTTGCGGACCTCCTACGAGCAGTACTTC. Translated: CASSLTLRTSYEQYF.

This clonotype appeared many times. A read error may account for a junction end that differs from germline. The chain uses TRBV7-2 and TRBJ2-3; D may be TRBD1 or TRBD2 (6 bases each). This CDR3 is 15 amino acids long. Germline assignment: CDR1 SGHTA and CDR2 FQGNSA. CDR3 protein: CASSLVGGPTDTQYF. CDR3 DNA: TGCGCCAGCAGCTTGGTAGGGGGGCCTACAGATACGCAGTATTTT. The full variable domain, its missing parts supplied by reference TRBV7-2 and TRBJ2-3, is GAGVSQSPSNKVTEKGKDVELRCDPISGHTALYWYRQSLGQGLEFLIYFQGNSAPDKSGLPSDRFSAERTGGSVSTLTIQRTQQEDSAVYLCASSLVGGPTDTQYFGPGTRLTVL.

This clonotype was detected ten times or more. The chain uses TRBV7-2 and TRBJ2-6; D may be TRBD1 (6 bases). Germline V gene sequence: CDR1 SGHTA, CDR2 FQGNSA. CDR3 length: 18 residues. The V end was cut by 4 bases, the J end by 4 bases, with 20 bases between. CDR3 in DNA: TGTGCCAGCAGCTCCATGCAGGGGTTTTATTTCGGGGCCAACGTCCTGACTTTC. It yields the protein CASSSMQGFYFGANVLTF.

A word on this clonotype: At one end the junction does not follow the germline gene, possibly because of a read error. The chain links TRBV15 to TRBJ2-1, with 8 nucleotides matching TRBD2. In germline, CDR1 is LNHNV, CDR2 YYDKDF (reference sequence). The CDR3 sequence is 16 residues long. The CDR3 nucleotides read TGTACCACCAGCAGAGATAATAGCGGGGTCTACAATGAGCAGTTCTTC. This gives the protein CTTSRDNSGVYNEQFF.

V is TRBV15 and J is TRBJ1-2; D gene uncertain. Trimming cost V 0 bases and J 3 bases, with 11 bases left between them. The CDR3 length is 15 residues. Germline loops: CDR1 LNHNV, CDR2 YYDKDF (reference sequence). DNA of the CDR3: TGTGCCACCAGCAGAGATCTCGGGGTCGACTATGGCTACACCTTC. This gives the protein CATSRDLGVDYGYTF. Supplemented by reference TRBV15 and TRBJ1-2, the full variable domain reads DAMVIQNPRYQVTQFGKPVTLSCSQTLNHNVMYWYQQKSSQAPKLLFHYYDKDFNNEADTPDNFQSRRPNTSFCFLDIRSPGLGDTAMYLCATSRDLGVDYGYTFGSGTRLTVV.

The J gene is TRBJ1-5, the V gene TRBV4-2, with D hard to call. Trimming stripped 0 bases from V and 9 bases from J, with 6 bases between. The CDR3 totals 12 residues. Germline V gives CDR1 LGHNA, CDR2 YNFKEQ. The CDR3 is CASSQDRGPQHF. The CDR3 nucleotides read TGTGCCAGCAGCCAAGATCGTGGGCCCCAGCATTTT.

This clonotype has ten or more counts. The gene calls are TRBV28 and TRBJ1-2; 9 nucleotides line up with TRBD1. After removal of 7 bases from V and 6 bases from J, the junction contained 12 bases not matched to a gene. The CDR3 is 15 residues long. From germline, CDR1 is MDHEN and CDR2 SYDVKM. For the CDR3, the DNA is TGTGCCAGCAAAAATCCGGGACAGGGTGCTAATGGCTACACCTTC. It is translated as CASKNPGQGANGYTF.

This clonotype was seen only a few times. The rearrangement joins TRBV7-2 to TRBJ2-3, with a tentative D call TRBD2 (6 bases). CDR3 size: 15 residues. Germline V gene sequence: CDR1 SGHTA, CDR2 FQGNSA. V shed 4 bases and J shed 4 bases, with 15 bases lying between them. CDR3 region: CASSSYGGNADTQYF. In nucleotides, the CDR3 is TGTGCCAGCAGCTCTTACGGCGGGAATGCAGATACGCAGTATTTT.

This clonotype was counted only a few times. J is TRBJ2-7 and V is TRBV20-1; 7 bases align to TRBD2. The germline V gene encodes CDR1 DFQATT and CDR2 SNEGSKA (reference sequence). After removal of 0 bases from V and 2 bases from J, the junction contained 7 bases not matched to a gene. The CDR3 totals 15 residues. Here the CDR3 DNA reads TGCAGTGCTAGAGAGTTTGGAGCGGGGACCTACGAGCAGTACTTC. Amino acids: CSAREFGAGTYEQYF.

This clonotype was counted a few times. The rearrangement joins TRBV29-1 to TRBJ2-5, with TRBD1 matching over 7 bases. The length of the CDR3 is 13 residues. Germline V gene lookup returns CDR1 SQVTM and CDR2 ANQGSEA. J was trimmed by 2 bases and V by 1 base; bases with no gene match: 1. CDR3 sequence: CSVEGGQQETQYF. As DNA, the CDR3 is TGCAGCGTTGAAGGGGGACAGCAAGAGACCCAGTACTTC.

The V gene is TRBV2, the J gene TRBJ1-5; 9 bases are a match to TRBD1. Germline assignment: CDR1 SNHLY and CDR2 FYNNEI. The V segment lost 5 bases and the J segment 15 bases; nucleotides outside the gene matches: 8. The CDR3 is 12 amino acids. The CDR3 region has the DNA TGTGCCAGCAGTTTAGAAACGGGACAGGGGCATTTT. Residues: CASSLETGQGHF.

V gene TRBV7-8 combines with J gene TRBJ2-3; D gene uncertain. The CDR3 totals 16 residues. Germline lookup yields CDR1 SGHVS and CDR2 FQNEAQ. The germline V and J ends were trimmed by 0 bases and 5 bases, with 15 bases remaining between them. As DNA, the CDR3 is TGTGCCAGCAGCTTAGCGTTTGGGCTTTGGGGAGATACGCAGTATTTT. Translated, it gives CASSLAFGLWGDTQYF.